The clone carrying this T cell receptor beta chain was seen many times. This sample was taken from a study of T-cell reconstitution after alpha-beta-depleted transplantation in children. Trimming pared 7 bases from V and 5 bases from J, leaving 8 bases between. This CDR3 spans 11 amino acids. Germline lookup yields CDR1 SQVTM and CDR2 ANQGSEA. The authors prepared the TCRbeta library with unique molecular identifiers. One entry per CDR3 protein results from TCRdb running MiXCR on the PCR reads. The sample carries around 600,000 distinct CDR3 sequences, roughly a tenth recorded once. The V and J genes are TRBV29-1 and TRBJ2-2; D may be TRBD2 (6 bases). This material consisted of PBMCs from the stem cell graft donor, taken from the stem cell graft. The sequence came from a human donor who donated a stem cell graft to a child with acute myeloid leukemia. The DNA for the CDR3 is TGCAGCGGTCGGGAGACCGGGGAGCTGTTTTTT. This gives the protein CSGRETGELFF.